Described below is a single T cell receptor (beta chain) sequence and its context. Its cognate antigen has yet to be identified. The observed sequence ends 3 residues before the CDR3 terminus, with the missing tail filled in from the germline J gene. Every participant had a single incident cervical HPV16 infection, and women with prevalent HPV16 infections were excluded. Cervical HPV DNA was detected with MY09/MY11 PCR, and genotyping was done with dot-blot hybridization. Roughly 16 mL of heparinized blood were centrifuged, and the buffy coat was split into aliquots, frozen at -30 degrees C, and then kept at -80 degrees C. QIAGEN kits were used to extract genomic DNA from buffy coat specimens. According to the germline V gene (reference sequence), CDR1 reads LNHDA and CDR2 reads SQIVND. The junction carries 7 bases between V and J, which are trimmed by 6 bases and 7 bases respectively. The CDR3 runs 12 residues from the cysteine to the phenylalanine. The CDR3 was read in part: 27 bases, with the frame set at base 1.

TCR beta CDR3 regions were amplified by multiplex PCR from an average of around 1,200 ng genomic DNA per sample using the immunoSEQ assay. Primer bias was corrected in the assay by using a complete synthetic TCR repertoire to establish an amplification baseline. The amplicons were sequenced using the Illumina platform. Per the source publication's procedure: Error correction of the sequences involved clustering with frequency ratios plus a modified nearest-neighbor algorithm, after which the sequences were analyzed in the immunoSEQ Analyzer using IMGT gene definitions. At each rarefaction depth, TCR richness and evenness were averaged across 20 rarefaction repeats, and any sample with fewer sequences than the depth was left out. Wilcoxon rank sum tests with FDR correction were used to compare relative abundances of V, D and J genes between the groups. Blinded duplicates gave an intraclass correlation of over 90% for TCR richness and an average of around 83% across some 62 gene segments. Entries here come from immuneACCESS through TCRdb and include only in-frame sequences with V and J called. Some clones fail to appear in such tables; in the studies checked, an unresolved V gene covers under half of the shortfall, and the cause of the remainder is unknown. The V and J calls and clone size come from that table; D and trimming were worked out from the DNA. The sample table holds about 34,000 clones. The top ten clones comprise more than 1.2% of the sample.

This record comes from a study of T cells in women clearing cervical HPV infection (dated by TCRdb to between 2018 and 2020). Broadly, across the study: The cases were roughly 23 women with histologically confirmed HPV16-related CIN3 or worse, and 2 of those women had invasive cancers. Blood from cases was collected at the visit at which the lesion was first identified, whereas blood from controls was collected once infection was no longer detected. Cases and controls were matched on year of sample collection and on age within five years. The roughly 25 controls were women who cleared a single incident HPV16 infection within 12 months without developing precancer or cancer. For cases, a median interval of about 140 days, with an interquartile range of about 80 to 200 days, was observed between lesion detection and blood sampling. In the parent cohort, around 9,800 women aged 18 or older were enrolled in Guanacaste, Costa Rica, during about 1992 to 1994 and then followed for six to eight years. HLA typing was available for only a few women, so HLA type could not be excluded as a confounder. Five blinded duplicates per group were added as quality controls, so that 60 or so samples were obtained: roughly 50 participants and approximately 10 replicates. Cases had a median age of approximately 35 years and controls had a median age of approximately 40, with no significant differences in baseline characteristics. The exploratory proof-of-principle case-control study was nested within the Guanacaste HPV Natural History Study in Costa Rica and compared TCR repertoires across cervical HPV16 outcomes.

On the study overall, not on this receptor specifically: Cases had lower TRBV6-7 relative abundance than controls (0.11% versus 0.16%; Bonferroni P = 0.0008). TCR repertoire richness was significantly higher in CIN3+ cases than in controls across sequencing depths, while evenness did not differ. The cross-sectional design could not show whether associations preceded infection or resulted from it; effector/memory subsets and HPV-specific T cells were not isolated. Random forest classifiers combining richness and V gene abundances distinguished cases from controls with an estimated AUC of about 0.8. Because the number of T cells in each sample was unknown, differences in richness could reflect differing T-cell content rather than repertoire biology.

Sequencing used blood buffy coat. The source is a woman aged 18 to 75 with a cervical HPV16 infection that either progressed to CIN3+ or cleared (not recorded which). The V and J segments used are TRBV19 and TRBJ1-6; the D gene is unclear. For the CDR3, the sequence is CASSSQNSPLHF. CDR3 DNA, as far as it was read: TGTGCCAGTAGCTCACAGAATTCACCC.